This TCR beta chain comes out of a study of control samples from healthy donors and cancer patients. Measured with immunoSEQ multiplex PCR; TCRdb has only the in-frame clones, and not every one. The sample carries 260,000 or so clones, roughly four fifths recorded once. The sequence was collected from a woman in her sixties or seventies with lung cancer. Material: PBMCs.

The CDR3 reads CASSPSGTLNTEAFF. CDR3 bases: TGTGCCAGCTCACCCTCCGGGACACTGAACACTGAAGCTTTCTTT. The chain recombines TRBV18 with TRBJ1-1; weak D call: TRBD1 (6 bases). CDR1 KGHSH and CDR2 LQKENI come from the germline V gene. This CDR3 comprises 15 residues. V was clipped by 3 bases and J by 0 bases, with 11 bases between them.